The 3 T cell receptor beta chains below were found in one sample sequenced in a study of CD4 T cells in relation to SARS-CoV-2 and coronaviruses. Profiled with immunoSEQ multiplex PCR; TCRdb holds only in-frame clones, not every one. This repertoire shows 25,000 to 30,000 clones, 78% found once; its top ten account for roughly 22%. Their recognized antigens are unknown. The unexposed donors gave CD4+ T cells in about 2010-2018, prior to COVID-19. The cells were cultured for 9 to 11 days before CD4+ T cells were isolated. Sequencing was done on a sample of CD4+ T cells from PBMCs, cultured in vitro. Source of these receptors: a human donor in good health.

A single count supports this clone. CDR3 sequence: CATRQGTGNTIYF. CDR3 bases: TGTGCCACCCGACAGGGCACTGGAAACACCATATATTTT. This rearrangement joins TRBV6-5 to TRBJ1-3, with TRBD1 matching over 7 bases. Trimming removed 10 bases from V and 2 bases from J; junction bases left unmatched: 5. The CDR3 has 13 residues. CDR1 and CDR2 (germline): MNHEY, SVGAGI.

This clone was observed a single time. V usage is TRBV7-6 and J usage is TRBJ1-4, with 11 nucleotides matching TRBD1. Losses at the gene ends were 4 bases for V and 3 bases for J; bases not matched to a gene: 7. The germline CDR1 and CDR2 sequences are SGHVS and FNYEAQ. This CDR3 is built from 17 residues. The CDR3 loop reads CASSSTPGQGANEKLFF. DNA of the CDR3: TGTGCCAGCAGCTCCACACCGGGACAGGGGGCTAATGAAAAACTGTTTTTT.

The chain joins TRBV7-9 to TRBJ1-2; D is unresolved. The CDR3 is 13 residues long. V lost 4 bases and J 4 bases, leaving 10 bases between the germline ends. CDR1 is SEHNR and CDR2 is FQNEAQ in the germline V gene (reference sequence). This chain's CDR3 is CASSSSMVYGYTF. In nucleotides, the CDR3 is TGTGCCAGCAGCTCCAGCATGGTCTATGGCTACACCTTC.